This section outlines one T cell receptor beta chain sequence together with its context. One junction end does not reproduce the germline sequence, and a read error may be involved. The method was immunoSEQ multiplex PCR; TCRdb's version includes in-frame clones alone and lacks a portion of them. The sample has roughly 150,000 clones, 65% to 85% seen once; the top ten hold roughly 14%. The data belong to a study of blood T cell repertoires in COVID-19. The overall study: T cells, B-cell-depleted T cells, or PBMCs supplied cDNA or gDNA.

Germline CDR1 and CDR2: SGHTA and FQGNSA. The CDR3 contains 15 residues. The sequenced sample consisted of peripheral blood. J is TRBJ2-1 and V is TRBV7-2; 9 bases map to TRBD2. The sequence was obtained from an elderly woman with acute or convalescent COVID-19. CDR3 nucleotide sequence: TGTGCCAGCAGCCTAGCGGGGAGCTCCTACAATGAGCAGTTCTTC. Translated, it gives CASSLAGSSYNEQFF. The full variable domain, in which reference TRBV7-2 and TRBJ2-1 provide the parts outside the CDR3, is GAGVSQSPSNKVTEKGKDVELRCDPISGHTALYWYRQSLGQGLEFLIYFQGNSAPDKSGLPSDRFSAERTGGSVSTLTIQRTQQEDSAVYLCASSLAGSSYNEQFFGPGTRLTVL.